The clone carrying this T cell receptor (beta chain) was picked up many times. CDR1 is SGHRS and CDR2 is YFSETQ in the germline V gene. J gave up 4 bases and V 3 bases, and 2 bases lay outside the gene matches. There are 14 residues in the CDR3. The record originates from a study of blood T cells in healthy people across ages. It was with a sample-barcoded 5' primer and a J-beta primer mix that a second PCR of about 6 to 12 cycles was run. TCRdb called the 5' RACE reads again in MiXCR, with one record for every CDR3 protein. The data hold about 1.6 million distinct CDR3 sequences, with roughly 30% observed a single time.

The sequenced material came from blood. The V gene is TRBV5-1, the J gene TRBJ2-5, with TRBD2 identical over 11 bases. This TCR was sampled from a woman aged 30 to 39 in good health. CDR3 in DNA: TGCGCCAGCAGCTCTACTAGCGGGAGAGAGACCCAGTACTTC. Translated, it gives CASSSTSGRETQYF.